The T cell receptor (beta chain) under discussion was sequenced for a study of T cells in Graves' hyperthyroidism and ophthalmopathy. Template material for amplifying TCR beta CDR3 regions consisted of RNA transcripts. The primer set for the first-round RT-PCR of the TCR CDR3 was HTBI. One entry per CDR3 protein, called by TCRdb with MiXCR from the multiplex PCR reads. The sample consists of about 640,000 distinct CDR3 sequences, under 25% of them appearing once. This clonotype showed up many times. V shed 6 bases and J 8 bases; nucleotides not matched to a gene: 10. Germline values: CDR1 DFQATT, CDR2 SNEGSKA (reference sequence). The CDR3 covers 13 residues.

This chain links TRBV20-1 with TRBJ2-1; 7 positions agree with TRBD2. This receptor was taken from a man aged 30 to 45 with Graves' ophthalmopathy. Sequenced sample: blood. The CDR3 loop is CSATGRELDEQFF. In DNA form, the CDR3 reads TGCAGTGCCACCGGGCGGGAGCTCGATGAGCAGTTCTTC.